This TCR beta chain emerged from a study of T cell responses to AZD1222 COVID-19 vaccine. Study-wide results and caveats: Per reports, nearly half of all spike-specific TCRs target regions that are unmutated in variants. Baseline serostatus was positive in only six or seven AZD1222 recipients. Spike-spanning, vaccine-associated CD4 TCRs were dominant at 160-218 and 743-854. The study found Spike-specific TCR breadth and depth rose after two AZD1222 doses.

A word on this clone: Its specificity is unknown.

TCRdb's table, derived via immunoSEQ multiplex PCR, lists solely in-frame clones and lacks some. This table holds roughly 95,000 clones, roughly 90% found once. The sequence was obtained from an adult who received the AZD1222 COVID-19 vaccine. The sample in question was peripheral blood, obtained 28 days after the second AZD1222 dose.

The CDR3 DNA is TGCGCCAGCAGCCAACGTGCCCAGACGGCGACCGGGGAGCTGTTTTTT. Its protein is CASSQRAQTATGELFF. V gene TRBV4-1 combines with J gene TRBJ2-2; unclear D gene. In germline, CDR1 is MGHRA, CDR2 YSYEKL. This CDR3 has 16 residues. Trimming shortened V by 2 bases and J by 5 bases, and 15 bases separated the two germline ends.